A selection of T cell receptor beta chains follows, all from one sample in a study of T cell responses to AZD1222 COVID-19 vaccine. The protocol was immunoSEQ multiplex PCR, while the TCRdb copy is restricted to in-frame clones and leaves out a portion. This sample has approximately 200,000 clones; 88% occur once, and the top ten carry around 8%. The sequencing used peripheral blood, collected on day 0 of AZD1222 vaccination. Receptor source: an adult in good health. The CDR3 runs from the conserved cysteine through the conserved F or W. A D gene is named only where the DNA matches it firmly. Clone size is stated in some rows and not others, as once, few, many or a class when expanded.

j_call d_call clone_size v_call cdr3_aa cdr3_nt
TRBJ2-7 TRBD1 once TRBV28 CASDRGYEQYF TGTGCCAGCGACAGGGGCTACGAGCAGTACTTC
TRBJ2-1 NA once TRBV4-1 CASSQDHNEQFF TGCGCCAGCAGCCAAGATCACAATGAGCAGTTCTTC
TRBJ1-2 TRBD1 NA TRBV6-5 CASSRLGQAGYGYTF TGTGCCAGCAGTCGACTGGGACAGGCTGGCTATGGCTACACCTTC
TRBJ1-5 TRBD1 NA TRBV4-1 CASSRGTGVLYSDQPQHF TGCGCCAGCAGCCGGGGGACAGGGGTATTATATTCGGATCAGCCCCAGCATTTT
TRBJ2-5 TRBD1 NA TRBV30 CAWSQNRGETQYF TGTGCCTGGAGCCAAAACAGGGGGGAGACCCAGTACTTC
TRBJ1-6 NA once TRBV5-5 CASSPRGGWNNSPLHF TGTGCCAGCAGCCCCCGGGGAGGGTGGAATAATTCACCCCTCCACTTT
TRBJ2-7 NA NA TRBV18 CASSLTRDQNGIF TGTGCCAGCTCACTCACCCGGGACCAAAACGGAATATTC
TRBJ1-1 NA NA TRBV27 CASSLFQDTEAFF TGTGCCAGCAGTTTGTTCCAGGACACTGAAGCTTTCTTT
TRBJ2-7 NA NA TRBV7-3 CASSLKAGPGYEQYF TGTGCCAGCAGCTTAAAGGCCGGACCCGGCTACGAGCAGTACTTC
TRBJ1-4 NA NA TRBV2 CASSKGRMTRSGEKLFF TGTGCCAGCAGTAAAGGGCGGATGACCAGGTCTGGTGAAAAACTGTTTTTT